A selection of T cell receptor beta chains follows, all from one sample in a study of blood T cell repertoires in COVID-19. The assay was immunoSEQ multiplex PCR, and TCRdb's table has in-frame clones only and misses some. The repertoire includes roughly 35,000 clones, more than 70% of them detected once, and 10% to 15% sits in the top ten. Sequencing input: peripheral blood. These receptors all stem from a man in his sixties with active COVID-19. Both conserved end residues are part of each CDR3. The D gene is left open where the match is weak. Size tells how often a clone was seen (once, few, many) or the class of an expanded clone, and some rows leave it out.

CASSALADSQETQYF	TGTGCCAGTAGTGCACTAGCGGACTCCCAAGAGACCCAGTACTTC	TRBD2	.	TRBV19	TRBJ2-5
CASRQGNQPQHF	TGTGCCAGCCGACAGGGGAATCAGCCCCAGCATTTT	TRBD1	.	TRBV28	TRBJ1-5
CPSSLAGGGGDEQYF	TGTCCCAGCAGCTTGGCGGGGGGCGGGGGCGACGAGCAGTACTTC	TRBD2	once	TRBV5-5	TRBJ2-7
CASSLGRSAFSYEQYF	TGTGCCAGCAGCTTGGGTCGCAGCGCATTCTCCTACGAGCAGTACTTC	.	once	TRBV5-5	TRBJ2-7
CASSSGGGEAKNIQYF	TGTGCCAGCAGTTCCGGAGGGGGGGAAGCCAAAAACATTCAGTACTTC	.	.	TRBV28	TRBJ2-4
CASSLSGGGYEQYF	TGTGCCAGCAGCCTTAGCGGCGGAGGATACGAGCAGTACTTC	.	.	TRBV7-2	TRBJ2-7
CAVTAGGETQYF	TGTGCCGTGACGGCGGGAGGAGAGACCCAGTACTTC	TRBD2	.	TRBV28	TRBJ2-5
CASSSLSNQGPGRNEQYF	TGTGCCAGCAGCTCCCTATCCAACCAGGGCCCCGGTAGGAACGAGCAGTACTTC	.	.	TRBV7-9	TRBJ2-7
CASSRGQPTSTDTQYF	TGTGCCAGCAGCAGGGGACAGCCAACTAGCACAGATACGCAGTATTTT	TRBD1	.	TRBV7-9	TRBJ2-3
CASSPRDRVKVTQYF	TGTGCCAGCAGCCCCCGGGACAGGGTTAAAGTTACGCAGTATTTT	TRBD1	.	TRBV5-6	TRBJ2-3
CASSSPQLAGPLEQYF	TGTGCCAGCAGCAGTCCGCAATTGGCGGGACCCCTCGAGCAGTACTTC	.	few	TRBV13	TRBJ2-7
CASGGLANYEQYF	TGTGCCAGTGGGGGACTAGCGAACTACGAGCAGTACTTC	TRBD2	.	TRBV27	TRBJ2-7
CASSQQGQNYEQYF	TGCGCCAGCAGCCAACAGGGACAGAACTACGAGCAGTACTTC	TRBD1	.	TRBV4-1	TRBJ2-7
CASSPLTGDGNQPQHF	TGTGCCAGCAGTCCCCTGACAGGGGACGGCAATCAGCCCCAGCATTTT	TRBD1	.	TRBV27	TRBJ1-5
CASLPGTGSSYEQYF	TGTGCCAGCTTACCCGGGACAGGTTCCTCCTACGAGCAGTACTTC	TRBD1	.	TRBV2	TRBJ2-7
CSAGGLASGRYEQYF	TGCAGCGCCGGGGGCCTGGCTAGCGGGAGGTACGAGCAGTACTTC	TRBD2	.	TRBV29-1	TRBJ2-7
CASSLTQGALDGYTF	TGTGCCAGCAGCTTGACCCAGGGGGCACTCGATGGCTACACCTTC	TRBD1	.	TRBV5-6	TRBJ1-2
CAWSALTGGEQFF	TGTGCCTGGAGTGCTTTGACAGGGGGTGAGCAGTTCTTC	TRBD1	once	TRBV30	TRBJ2-1
CASSRRTGENTEAFF	TGTGCCAGCAGCCGGCGGACAGGGGAGAACACTGAAGCTTTCTTT	TRBD1	.	TRBV5-5	TRBJ1-1
CASSLAGQGGTEAFF	TGTGCCAGCAGCTTAGCGGGACAGGGAGGCACTGAAGCTTTCTTT	TRBD1	.	TRBV7-9	TRBJ1-1
CASSDPVGGSFTEAFF	TGTGCCAGCAGTGACCCCGTGGGGGGGTCATTCACTGAAGCTTTCTTT	.	.	TRBV6-1	TRBJ1-1
CASSFFAGDLEQYF	TGTGCCAGCAGCTTTTTCGCGGGGGATCTCGAGCAGTACTTC	TRBD2	.	TRBV5-5	TRBJ2-7
CASSYTLINFSGNTIYF	TGTGCCAGCAGTTACACCCTTATCAACTTCTCTGGAAACACCATATATTTT	.	.	TRBV6-2/TRBV6-3	TRBJ1-3
CASSPDRHEQYF	TGCGCCAGCAGCCCGGACAGGCACGAGCAGTACTTC	TRBD1	.	TRBV4-1	TRBJ2-7
CAIRTGQGQETQYF	TGTGCCATCAGAACCGGACAGGGCCAAGAGACCCAGTACTTC	TRBD1	.	TRBV10-3	TRBJ2-5
CASSLAWGGAGQPQHF	TGTGCCAGCAGCTTAGCCTGGGGGGGGGCCGGTCAGCCCCAGCATTTT	.	.	TRBV7-2	TRBJ1-5
CASSPLLAGGYNEQFF	TGTGCCAGCTCACCATTACTAGCGGGAGGTTACAATGAGCAGTTCTTC	TRBD2	.	TRBV18	TRBJ2-1
CASSLTRSYEQYF	TGTGCCAGCAGTCTGACTAGATCCTACGAGCAGTACTTC	.	once	TRBV2	TRBJ2-7
CASSLSAGGHGDTQYF	TGTGCCAGCAGCTTATCCGCGGGAGGCCACGGAGATACGCAGTATTTT	TRBD2	.	TRBV7-3	TRBJ2-3
CASSGPGLAADTQYF	TGTGCCAGCAGCGGTCCGGGACTAGCCGCAGATACGCAGTATTTT	TRBD2	.	TRBV9	TRBJ2-3
CSAPSGSIQYF	TGCAGTGCTCCAAGCGGTAGCATTCAGTACTTC	.	.	TRBV20-1	TRBJ2-4
CASSESGPPGEEQYF	TGTGCCAGCAGCGAATCCGGGCCCCCAGGGGAAGAGCAGTACTTC	.	.	TRBV6-2/TRBV6-3	TRBJ2-7
CASGQGTSGSYEQYF	TGTGCCAGCGGCCAAGGGACTAGCGGGTCCTACGAGCAGTACTTC	TRBD2	once	TRBV3-1/TRBV3-2	TRBJ2-7
CATRGQNTEAFF	TGTGCCACCAGAGGACAGAACACTGAAGCTTTCTTT	.	.	TRBV24-1	TRBJ1-1
CAISELGTSGRQGSDTQYF	TGTGCCATCAGTGAGCTCGGGACTAGCGGGAGACAGGGGTCGGATACGCAGTATTTT	TRBD2	.	TRBV10-3	TRBJ2-3
CASSNSGQWNTEAFF	TGTGCCAGCAGTAATTCCGGACAGTGGAACACTGAAGCTTTCTTT	.	.	TRBV5-6	TRBJ1-1
CASSSSRTGGNYGYTF	TGTGCCAGCAGTTCCTCGAGGACAGGGGGGAACTATGGCTACACCTTC	TRBD1	.	TRBV6-5	TRBJ1-2
CASNVRGISTDTQYF	TGTGCCAGTAACGTCCGGGGGATTTCAACAGATACGCAGTATTTT	.	.	TRBV19	TRBJ2-3
CASSSPRGSTDTQYF	TGTGCCAGCAGCTCGCCGCGGGGCAGCACAGATACGCAGTATTTT	.	.	TRBV5-4	TRBJ2-3
CSVMAGEQFF	TGCAGCGTTATGGCAGGGGAGCAGTTCTTC	.	once	TRBV29-1	TRBJ2-1
CASAGTRAYNEQFF	TGTGCCAGTGCCGGGACTAGGGCCTACAATGAGCAGTTCTTC	TRBD2	.	TRBV2	TRBJ2-1
CASSEGRRTASYEQYF	TGTGCCAGCAGTGAAGGTCGAAGGACAGCCTCCTACGAGCAGTACTTC	.	.	TRBV6-1	TRBJ2-7
CASSESTVFLLRNSPLHF	TGCGCCAGCAGTGAGTCTACGGTTTTCCTCTTGCGGAATTCACCCCTCCACTTT	.	.	TRBV10-2	TRBJ1-6
CAGNVAGSTDTQYF	TGTGCCGGAAACGTAGCGGGAAGCACAGATACGCAGTATTTT	TRBD2	.	TRBV2	TRBJ2-3
CASSVATRETQYF	TGTGCCAGCAGCGTAGCTACGAGGGAGACCCAGTACTTC	.	.	TRBV9	TRBJ2-5
CASSSTGDYGNTIYF	TGTGCCAGCAGCTCGACAGGGGATTATGGAAACACCATATATTTT	TRBD1	.	TRBV7-2	TRBJ1-3
CASSFGQGAVDEQFF	TGCGCCAGCAGCTTTGGCCAGGGGGCCGTCGATGAGCAGTTCTTC	TRBD1	.	TRBV5-1	TRBJ2-1
CASSQLTGTAYGYTF	TGTGCCAGCAGCCAACTTACCGGGACAGCCTATGGCTACACCTTC	TRBD1	.	TRBV4-2	TRBJ1-2
CASSKIYRERSTGELFF	TGCGCCAGCAGTAAAATATACCGGGAGAGGAGCACCGGGGAGCTGTTTTTT	.	.	TRBV23-1	TRBJ2-2